This TCR beta chain appears in the sequencing data of a study of graft-versus-host responses after intestinal transplantation. Turning to the study itself: The recipients all started with anti-thymocyte globulin induction and then took tacrolimus and steroids for 2 to 4 years. Study-wide results and caveats: GvH clones turned up in recipient marrow; some had shown up first in ileum or blood. Early post-transplant declines in HvG were associated with peak levels of circulating GvH clones. Patients who carried graft-donor T cell macrochimerism also had high graft-versus-host to host-versus-graft clonal ratios in their allografts.

Clones were read by immunoSEQ multiplex PCR, and TCRdb kept only the in-frame ones, dropping some. This table has about 81,000 clones, around 93% appearing once. On this clone itself: Its antigen is unknown.

There are 15 residues in the CDR3. CDR1 and CDR2 (germline): MDHEN, SYDVKM. Trimming stripped 6 bases from V and 2 bases from J, with 15 bases between. Sequencing used unstimulated CD4+ T cells sorted from spleen or lymph node cells, obtained before transplant. This receptor was obtained from a human donor who was the organ donor for an intestinal transplant. The V and J genes are TRBV28 and TRBJ2-3; TRBD2 is a possible D gene (5 bases). CDR3 amino acids: CASRPFSEVTDTQYF. As DNA, the CDR3 is TGTGCCAGCAGGCCTTTTAGCGAAGTCACAGATACGCAGTATTTT.